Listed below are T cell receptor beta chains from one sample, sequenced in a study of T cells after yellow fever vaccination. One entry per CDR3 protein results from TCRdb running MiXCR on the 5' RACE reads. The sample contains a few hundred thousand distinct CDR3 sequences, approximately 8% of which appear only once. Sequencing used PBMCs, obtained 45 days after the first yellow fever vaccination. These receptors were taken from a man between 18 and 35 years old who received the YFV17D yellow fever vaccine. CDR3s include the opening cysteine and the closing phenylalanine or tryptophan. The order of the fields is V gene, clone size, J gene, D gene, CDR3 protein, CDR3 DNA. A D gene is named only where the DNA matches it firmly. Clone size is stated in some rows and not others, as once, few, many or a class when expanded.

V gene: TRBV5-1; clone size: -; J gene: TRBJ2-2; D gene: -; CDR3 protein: CASSLADMGRRNTGELFF; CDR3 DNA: TGCGCCAGCAGCTTGGCCGATATGGGACGGAGAAACACCGGGGAGCTGTTTTTT
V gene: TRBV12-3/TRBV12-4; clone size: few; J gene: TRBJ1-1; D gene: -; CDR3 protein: CASRPRSGTWAEAFF; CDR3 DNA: TGTGCCAGCAGACCGCGCAGTGGGACGTGGGCTGAAGCTTTCTTT
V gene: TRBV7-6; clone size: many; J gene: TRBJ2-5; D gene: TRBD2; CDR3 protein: CASSSTLLSGGTQYF; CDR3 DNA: TGTGCCAGCAGCTCAACACTCCTTAGCGGGGGGACCCAGTACTTC
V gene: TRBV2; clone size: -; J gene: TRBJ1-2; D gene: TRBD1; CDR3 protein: CASSEEGAVLDDGYTF; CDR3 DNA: TGTGCCAGCAGTGAGGAGGGGGCGGTGCTTGATGATGGCTACACCTTC
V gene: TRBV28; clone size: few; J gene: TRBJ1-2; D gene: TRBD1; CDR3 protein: CASSWGQGSGYTF; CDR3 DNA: TGTGCCAGCAGTTGGGGACAGGGATCTGGCTACACCTTC
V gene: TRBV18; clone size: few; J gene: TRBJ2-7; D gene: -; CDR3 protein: CASSLIQGSYEQYF; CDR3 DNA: TGTGCCAGCTCACTCATACAGGGATCCTACGAGCAGTACTTC
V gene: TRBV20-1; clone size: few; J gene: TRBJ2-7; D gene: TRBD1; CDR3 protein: CSAKSRDSFYEQYF; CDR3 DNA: TGCAGTGCGAAATCTCGGGACAGCTTCTACGAGCAGTACTTC
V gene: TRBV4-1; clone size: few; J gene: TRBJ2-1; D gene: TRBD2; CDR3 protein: CASSQDPLAGPQFF; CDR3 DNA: TGCGCCAGCAGCCAAGACCCACTAGCGGGGCCGCAGTTCTTC
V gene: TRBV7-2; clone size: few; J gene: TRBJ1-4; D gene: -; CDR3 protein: CASSFTGATNEKLFF; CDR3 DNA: TGTGCCAGCAGCTTTACCGGGGCAACTAATGAAAAACTGTTTTTT
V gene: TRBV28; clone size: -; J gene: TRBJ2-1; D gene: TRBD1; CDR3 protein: CASSPTPTGGYNEQFF; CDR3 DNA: TGTGCCAGCAGTCCTACCCCCACAGGGGGTTACAATGAGCAGTTCTTC
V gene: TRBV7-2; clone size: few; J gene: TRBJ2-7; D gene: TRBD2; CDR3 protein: CASSLVSGGGYEQYF; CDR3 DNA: TGTGCCAGCAGCTTAGTCAGCGGGGGTGGCTACGAGCAGTACTTC